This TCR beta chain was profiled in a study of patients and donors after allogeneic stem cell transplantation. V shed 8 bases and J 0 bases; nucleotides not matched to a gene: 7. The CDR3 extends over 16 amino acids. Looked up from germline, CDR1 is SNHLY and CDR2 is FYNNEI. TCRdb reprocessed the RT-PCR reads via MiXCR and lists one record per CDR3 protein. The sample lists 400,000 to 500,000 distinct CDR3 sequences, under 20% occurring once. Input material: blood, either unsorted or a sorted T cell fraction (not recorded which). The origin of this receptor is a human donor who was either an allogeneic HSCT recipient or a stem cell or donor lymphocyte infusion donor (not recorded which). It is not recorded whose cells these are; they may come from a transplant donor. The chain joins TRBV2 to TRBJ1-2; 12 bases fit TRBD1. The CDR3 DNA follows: TGTGCCAGCGGGGACAGGGGGCGCCGGCCTAACTATGGCTACACCTTC. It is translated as CASGDRGRRPNYGYTF.